The 22 T cell receptor beta chains reported below all come from one sample, sequenced in a study of T cells in Graves' hyperthyroidism and ophthalmopathy. RNA transcripts yielded amplified TCR beta CDR3 regions. First-round RT-PCR of the TCR CDR3 relied on the HTBI primer set. TCRdb fed the multiplex PCR reads into MiXCR, producing one record per CDR3 protein. The sample has 360,000 or so distinct CDR3 sequences, around 15% seen once. Material: blood. All receptors derive from an older woman with Graves' ophthalmopathy.

This clonotype was counted ten times or more. V gene TRBV2 combines with J gene TRBJ2-2; no clear D. Trimming removed 0 bases at V and 6 bases at J, with 8 bases between. CDR3 length: 14 residues. CDR1 and CDR2 from the germline V gene are SNHLY and FYNNEI. CDR3 nucleotides: TGTGCCAGCAGTGAAGCGGGCTGGCCCGGGGAGCTGTTTTTT. It yields the protein CASSEAGWPGELFF.

This clonotype was recorded a few times. The chain employs TRBV5-1 and TRBJ2-7; TRBD2 might be the D (6 bases). The V and J ends lost 6 bases and 3 bases respectively, with 13 bases between them. The V gene's germline CDR1 is SGHRS and CDR2 YFSETQ. CDR3 size: 13 residues. The CDR3 loop reads CASKLGGGYEQYF. The CDR3 nucleotides read TGCGCCAGCAAGTTGGGAGGCGGCTACGAGCAGTACTTC.

This clonotype has ten or more counts. CDR3 nucleotide sequence: TGTGCCACCAGTGATTTGAGGAGAGCTAACTATGGCTACACCTTC. It codes for CATSDLRRANYGYTF. The rearrangement uses TRBV24-1 and TRBJ1-2; D unclear. Deletions cut 0 bases from V and 0 bases from J, with 7 bases between. Germline CDR1 reads KGHDR; CDR2 reads SFDVKD. This CDR3 is 15 amino acids long.

This clonotype was recorded many times. For the CDR3, the DNA is TGTGCCAGCAGCCAAGATCTGAGACAGCAGTACTTC. This sequence encodes CASSQDLRQQYF. V and J are TRBV3-1 and TRBJ2-7; D remains ambiguous. This CDR3 has 12 residues. CDR1 is LGHDT and CDR2 is YNNKEL in the germline V gene (reference sequence). The V end was cut by 0 bases, the J end by 8 bases, with 8 bases between.

The chain is built from TRBV7-8 and TRBJ2-7; 7 bases are shared with TRBD1. V was clipped by 4 bases and J by 0 bases; unmatched bases: 6. The CDR3 is made up of 15 amino acids. From germline, CDR1 is SGHVS and CDR2 FQNEAQ. CDR3 sequence reads: CASSSDRVHSYEQYF. The CDR3, as DNA: TGTGCCAGCAGCTCCGACAGGGTACACTCCTACGAGCAGTACTTC.

Many counts were recorded for this clonotype. In nucleotides, the CDR3 is TGTGCCAGCGCCCGGGCCGCAACTAATGAAAAACTGTTTTTT. Amino acid sequence: CASARAATNEKLFF. The rearrangement uses TRBV6-1 and TRBJ1-4; D is uncertain. V dropped 8 bases and J dropped 0 bases, with 10 bases sitting between them. Germline V gives CDR1 MNHNS, CDR2 SASEGT. The length of the CDR3 is 14 residues.

With respect to this clonotype: This may arise from a read error, as a much more abundant clone is one base away. This chain connects TRBV30 to TRBJ2-3; D ambiguous. The length of the CDR3 is 13 residues. CDR1 and CDR2 from the germline V gene are GTSNPN and SVGIG (reference sequence). Trimming took off 4 bases at V and 4 bases at J, with 12 bases between the two ends. The CDR3 nucleotides read TGTGCCTGGAAAGTCTTCTCGGCAGATACGCAGTATTTT. This gives the protein CAWKVFSADTQYF.

The rearrangement uses TRBV2 and TRBJ2-6; possibly TRBD2 for D (6 bases). The CDR3 runs 19 residues. Trimming left V 6 bases short and J 1 base short, with 22 bases between. Germline values: CDR1 SNHLY, CDR2 FYNNEI. CDR3 DNA sequence: TGTGCCAGCAGGGAAAGGACTGCGGGATCTGTATCTGGGGCCAACGTCCTGACTTTC. Translating it yields CASRERTAGSVSGANVLTF.

This clonotype was observed a few times. V and J are TRBV20-1 and TRBJ2-5, with 13 bases that match TRBD2. In germline, CDR1 is DFQATT, CDR2 SNEGSKA (reference sequence). The CDR3 has 17 amino acids. The J segment lost 0 bases and the V segment lost 7 bases, leaving 11 bases of the junction unmatched. The CDR3 DNA follows: TGCAGTGTCCTCGGGCGGGGACTAGCGGGGAACCAAGAGACCCAGTACTTC. This translates into CSVLGRGLAGNQETQYF.

This clonotype was picked up many times. This chain links TRBV10-3 with TRBJ1-2; the D gene is possibly TRBD1 (5 bases). Germline CDR1 and CDR2: ENHRY and SYGVKD. The CDR3 extends over 13 amino acids. Trimming shortened V by 0 bases and J by 6 bases, and 8 bases separated the two germline ends. The CDR3 sequence is CAISESTGDGYTF. CDR3 nucleotides: TGTGCCATCAGTGAGTCTACAGGCGATGGCTACACCTTC.

At least ten counts were recorded for this clonotype. This chain joins TRBV7-6 and TRBJ2-7; 9 nucleotides line up with TRBD1. Germline trimming cut 5 bases from V and 3 bases from J; bases unmatched to any gene: 5. The CDR3 consists of 14 residues. CDR1 is SGHVS and CDR2 is FNYEAQ in the germline V gene. This chain's CDR3 is CASSPTGGGYEQYF. As DNA, the CDR3 is TGTGCCAGCAGCCCCACAGGGGGCGGCTACGAGCAGTACTTC.

This clonotype has a count of ten or more. This rearrangement joins TRBV30 to TRBJ2-3; D remains unclear. The length of the CDR3 is 13 residues. Looked up from germline, CDR1 is GTSNPN and CDR2 is SVGIG (reference sequence). Trimming took 4 bases from V and 4 from J, leaving 12 bases between them. CDR3 loop: CAWKVSSADTQYF. CDR3 nucleotides: TGTGCCTGGAAAGTCTCCTCGGCAGATACGCAGTATTTT.

A single count supports this clonotype. A much more abundant neighbour one base away suggests this may be a read error. The V gene is TRBV5-1, the J gene TRBJ2-1, with 10 bases matching TRBD1. There are 14 residues in the CDR3. V shed 6 bases and J 10 bases; nucleotides not matched to a gene: 10. Germline V gene sequence: CDR1 SGHRS, CDR2 YFSETQ. The CDR3 spells CASILRQGAEEQFF. The CDR3 DNA reads TGCGCCAGCATCCTCAGACAGGGGGCGGAGGAGCAGTTCTTC.

The chain couples TRBV20-1 to TRBJ2-7; D possibly uses TRBD1 or TRBD2 (5 bases each). CDR3 length: 13 amino acids. CDR1 DFQATT and CDR2 SNEGSKA come from the germline V gene (reference sequence). CDR3 protein: CRKKGPASGKQYF. Here the CDR3 DNA reads TGCAGAAAGAAGGGACCCGCCAGTGGGAAGCAGTACTTC.

This clonotype was seen many times. The chain recombines TRBV2 with TRBJ2-4, with D hard to call. Trimming cost V 8 bases and J 5 bases, with 10 bases left between them. Germline loops: CDR1 SNHLY, CDR2 FYNNEI. The CDR3 is 12 residues long. CDR3 sequence (DNA): TGTGCCAGCCTGGACGAGGAAAACATTCAGTACTTC. It encodes CASLDEENIQYF. The full variable domain, its missing parts supplied by reference TRBV2 and TRBJ2-4, is EPEVTQTPSHQVTQMGQEVILRCVPISNHLYFYWYRQILGQKVEFLVSFYNNEISEKSEIFDDQFSVERPDGSNFTLKIRSTKLEDSAMYFCASLDEENIQYFGAGTRLSVL.

Many counts were recorded for this clonotype. J is TRBJ1-1 and V is TRBV20-1, with 8 nucleotides matching TRBD1. Trimming took 1 base from V and 6 from J; bases not matched to a gene: 4. CDR1 and CDR2 from the germline V gene are DFQATT and SNEGSKA (reference sequence). The CDR3 is 13 residues long. CDR3 sequence: CSARVPGQAEAFF. The CDR3, as DNA: TGCAGTGCTAGAGTCCCGGGACAGGCTGAAGCTTTCTTT.

This clonotype was observed many times. This chain connects TRBV5-1 to TRBJ2-7, with 13 bases aligning to TRBD2. V shed 2 bases and J 7 bases; nucleotides not matched to a gene: 9. The CDR3 totals 16 residues. Germline V gene data show CDR1 as SGHRS and CDR2 as YFSETQ. DNA of the CDR3: TGCGCCAGCAGCTTACCCAGGACTAGCGGGAGTAAAGAGCAGTACTTC. It translates to CASSLPRTSGSKEQYF.

This clonotype was observed many times. CDR3 sequence (DNA): TGTGCCAGTCTCGACAGGGCAACGCAAAACACTGAAGCTTTCTTT. Amino acid sequence: CASLDRATQNTEAFF. The chain joins TRBV2 to TRBJ1-1; TRBD1 aligns across 7 bases. V gave up 9 bases and J gave up 2 bases; unmatched junction bases: 12. Per germline, CDR1 SNHLY and CDR2 FYNNEI. The CDR3 loop spans 15 amino acids.

The genes are TRBV7-9 and TRBJ2-5; TRBD2 aligns across 7 bases. Germline V gene lookup returns CDR1 SEHNR and CDR2 FQNEAQ (reference sequence). V was pared by 5 bases and J by 4 bases, with 10 bases of the junction left unmatched. There are 15 residues in the CDR3. The CDR3 here is CASSRTASGAETQYF. The CDR3 region has the DNA TGTGCCAGCAGCCGAACGGCCAGCGGGGCAGAGACCCAGTACTTC.

The table lists this clonotype with many counts. The chain employs TRBV11-2 and TRBJ1-4, with D hard to call. V lost 5 bases and J lost 7, with 17 bases in between. This CDR3 is 15 amino acids long. CDR1 SGHAT and CDR2 FQNNGV come from the germline V gene. The CDR3 bases are TGTGCCAGCAGCCCGGTCTTGGGGTTCGGTGAAAAACTGTTTTTT. Encoded protein: CASSPVLGFGEKLFF.

The chain employs TRBV3-1 and TRBJ2-1, with 7 bases identical to TRBD2. From germline, CDR1 is LGHDT and CDR2 YNNKEL (reference sequence). The ends lost 4 bases at V and 9 bases at J; junction bases unmatched: 15. The CDR3 runs 16 residues. The DNA for the CDR3 is TGTGCCAGCAGCCTCGGGTCCTTGGGGGGGACGGTTGAGCAGTTCTTC. Protein: CASSLGSLGGTVEQFF.

This clonotype was seen at least ten times. The chain couples TRBV6-1 to TRBJ2-7; D not resolved. CDR1 MNHNS and CDR2 SASEGT come from the germline V gene. V gave up 5 bases and J gave up 1 base, with 9 bases separating them. The CDR3 extends over 13 amino acids. The CDR3 region is CASSIDRSYEQYF. In nucleotides, the CDR3 is TGTGCCAGCAGTATTGACCGTTCCTACGAGCAGTACTTC.